This T cell receptor beta chain came from a study of T cells after somatic rescue of genetic block. This clone occurred many times. The CDR3 covers 11 residues. Germline V CDR1 and CDR2: SQVTM, ANQGSEA. V was shortened by 7 bases and J by 1 base, with 6 bases between the two germline ends. Profiled with immunoSEQ multiplex PCR; TCRdb holds only in-frame clones, not every one. There are some 90,000 clones in the sample; around 90% occur only once, and around 1.6% lies in the top ten. Source material: peripheral blood mononuclear cells (PBMCs). The genes are TRBV29-1 and TRBJ2-3; D is unresolved. The sequence came from a woman under 30. The CDR3 DNA reads TGCAGCGCCTCTCGCACAGATACGCAGTATTTT. Residues: CSASRTDTQYF.